This T cell receptor beta chain derives from a study of OX40 agonist ivuxolimab in advanced cancers. Overall study: From 23 to 79 years was the age range, with a mean of roughly 64 years, and roughly 80% were male. Study-level points and caveats: Compared with CD4+, CD8+ T cells on average had more expanded clones. Not determined was the antigen specificity of the expanded peripheral T cells.

Sequencing was performed with immunoSEQ multiplex PCR; in TCRdb, only in-frame clones are kept and a portion is missing. The table lists about 50,000 clones, approximately 83% of them singletons. Autoimmune disease history or systemic immunosuppression excluded patients. In regard to this clone: The antigen remains undetermined.

The CDR3 consists of 15 residues. Germline CDR1 reads MNHEY; CDR2 reads SVGAGI. The V and J ends lost 2 bases and 4 bases, in that order; junction bases with no gene match: 4. The chain uses TRBV6-5 and TRBJ2-7; 11 bases agree with TRBD1. The TCR comes from an adult with an advanced solid tumor such as melanoma, head and neck, liver or kidney cancer. The sequencing used CD4+ or CD8+ T cells sorted from blood, collected in a trial of the OX40 agonist ivuxolimab. CDR3 DNA: TGTGCCAGCAGTTACCGGGGACAGGGGGTTTACGAGCAGTACTTC. Its protein product is CASSYRGQGVYEQYF.